The entry below gives a single T cell receptor beta chain sequence along with its context. Its target is not known. TCRdb re-called the 5' RACE reads through MiXCR, storing one row per CDR3 protein. Among under 800,000 distinct CDR3 sequences listed, 21% were seen once. This sample was taken from a study of identical twins. Broader study findings: Among beta out-of-frame sequences, excess sharing between twins appeared weaker.

Only healthy Caucasians were included as donors. This same sample was also part of a study on T cells expressing NK-cell markers. That report notes: Sorted CD3+CD56+NKG2C+, CD3+CD56+NKG2C- and CD3+CD56-NKG2C+ T cells supplied TCR beta repertoires.

This receptor was taken from a young woman in good health. Sample: PBMCs.

This CDR3 reads CSVVHRTSGNTIYF. The CDR3 DNA reads as TGCAGCGTTGTTCACAGGACCTCTGGAAACACCATATATTTT. V and J are TRBV29-1 and TRBJ1-3; TRBD1 is a possible D gene (5 bases). Trimming removed 4 bases from V and 0 bases from J, with 10 bases in between. The length of the CDR3 is 14 residues. From germline, CDR1 is SQVTM and CDR2 ANQGSEA.